This T cell receptor (beta chain) was recorded in a study of T cells in Graves' hyperthyroidism and ophthalmopathy. Researchers took RNA transcripts and amplified the TCR beta CDR3 regions from them. HTBI primers were employed in a first-round RT-PCR of the TCR CDR3. TCRdb itself ran the multiplex PCR reads through MiXCR, one entry per CDR3 protein. Of about 640,000 distinct CDR3 sequences in the sample, just under 45% were seen once. This clonotype occurred many times. Germline CDR1 reads SEHNR; CDR2 reads FQNEAQ (reference sequence). The V segment lost 5 bases and the J segment 6 bases; nucleotides outside the gene matches: 5. The CDR3 spans 13 residues.

The sequencing sample was made of peripheral blood or thyroid tissue (not recorded which). V and J are TRBV7-9 and TRBJ1-2, with TRBD1 identical over 8 bases. The TCR sequence derives from an adult man with Graves' disease, either hyperthyroidism or ophthalmopathy (not recorded which). The CDR3 bases are TGTGCCAGCAGCGACGGACAGGGCGATGGCTACACCTTC. It encodes CASSDGQGDGYTF.